These T cell receptor beta chains were read from a single sample in a study of shared clonotypes between healthy human individuals. Some clones are missing from TCRdb's copy, which holds only in-frame ones; the method was immunoSEQ multiplex PCR. The repertoire holds 2.5 million or so clones, with around 94% as singletons. The sequenced material came from naive CD4+ T cells sorted from blood. These receptors originate from a young man in good health. CDR3s include the opening cysteine and the closing phenylalanine or tryptophan. The D gene is left open where the match is weak. Clone sizes are given selectively: once, few, many, or a class where the clone is expanded.

j_gene,d_gene,abundance,v_gene,CDR3nt,CDR3aa
TRBJ2-7,NA,NA,TRBV19,TGTGCCAGTAGTATGGAACAGGGAAGCCCCTACGAGCAGTACTTC,CASSMEQGSPYEQYF
TRBJ1-3,NA,NA,TRBV6-1,TGTGCCAGCAGTGAAATATCAGCGGGACCCGGAACGGGAAACACCATATATTTT,CASSEISAGPGTGNTIYF
TRBJ2-5,TRBD1,NA,TRBV5-1,TGCGCCAGCAGCAAATGGACAGGGACGGGACAAGAGACCCAGTACTTC,CASSKWTGTGQETQYF
TRBJ2-1,NA,NA,TRBV5-1,TGCGCCAGCAGCTTGGGGGCGGGTACCCACAATGAGCAGTTCTTC,CASSLGAGTHNEQFF
TRBJ2-5,NA,NA,TRBV11-2,TGTGCCAGCAGCTTAGGTTTCGGGAAACTCCAAGAGACCCAGTACTTC,CASSLGFGKLQETQYF
TRBJ1-5,NA,NA,TRBV19,TGTGCCAGTAGTATTCCCAATCAGCCCCAGCATTTT,CASSIPNQPQHF
TRBJ1-3,NA,NA,TRBV7-9,TGTGCCAGCAGCCAAACGGTCTCTGGAAACACCATATATTTT,CASSQTVSGNTIYF
TRBJ1-1,NA,NA,TRBV5-1,TGCGCCAGCAGCTTCCAGGTGAACACTGAAGCTTTCTTT,CASSFQVNTEAFF
TRBJ1-1,NA,NA,TRBV11-3,TGTGCCAGCAGCTTACGAGGACCGAACACTGAAGCTTTCTTT,CASSLRGPNTEAFF
TRBJ1-4,NA,NA,TRBV6-6,TGTGCCAGCAGTTATGGTCCTCATAATGAAAAACTGTTTTTT,CASSYGPHNEKLFF
TRBJ1-1,NA,NA,TRBV6-1,TGTGCCAGCACCCATACCGCGGCCCTGGAAGCTTTCTTT,CASTHTAALEAFF
TRBJ2-3,NA,NA,TRBV27,TGTGCCAGCAGTTTCCTCCCAGGAGATACGCAGTATTTT,CASSFLPGDTQYF
TRBJ2-7,NA,NA,TRBV9,TGTGCCAGCAGCGTAGTAGGCGGGACCTACGAGCAGTACTTC,CASSVVGGTYEQYF
TRBJ2-1,NA,NA,TRBV4-3,TGCGCCAGCAGCCAAGGAGGGGCGGCCTACAATGAGCAGTTCTTC,CASSQGGAAYNEQFF
TRBJ1-1,TRBD1,NA,TRBV5-1,TGCGCCAGCAGCTCCTTCGGGACAGTTAACACTGAAGCTTTCTTT,CASSSFGTVNTEAFF
TRBJ1-5,NA,NA,TRBV30,TGTGCCTGGACAGTGGAAGGGCACCAGCCCCAGCATTTT,CAWTVEGHQPQHF
TRBJ2-7,TRBD1,NA,TRBV6-6,TGTGCCAGCAGTTACAGTGGACAGGGGAGGAGTGGGCAGTACTTC,CASSYSGQGRSGQYF
TRBJ1-2,NA,NA,TRBV5-4,TGTGCCAGCAGACCGATTTCTAACTATGGCTACACCTTC,CASRPISNYGYTF
TRBJ2-3,NA,once,TRBV10-3,TGTGCCATCAGTGACAGCAAACCGGCTGGAAATACGCAGTATTTT,CAISDSKPAGNTQYF
TRBJ2-3,TRBD2,NA,TRBV15,TGTGCCACCAGCAGAGATGGACGAGGACTAGCGGCTGATACGCAGTATTTT,CATSRDGRGLAADTQYF
TRBJ2-7,NA,NA,TRBV7-3,TGTGCCAGCAGCTTATCGGGCGCCGGCGAGCAGTACTTC,CASSLSGAGEQYF
TRBJ1-1,NA,NA,TRBV5-1,TGCGCCAGCAGCTTGGGAAGACAGCCGTTGAACACTGAAGCTTTCTTT,CASSLGRQPLNTEAFF
TRBJ2-5,NA,few,TRBV4-1,TGCGCCAGCAGCCAAGGATGGCAAGAGACCCAGTACTTC,CASSQGWQETQYF
TRBJ2-1,TRBD2,NA,TRBV15,TGTGCCACCAGCGGCATGGGGACTAGCGGGGGCTACAATGAGCAGTTCTTC,CATSGMGTSGGYNEQFF
TRBJ2-2,NA,once,TRBV11-2,TGTGCCAGCAGCTTAGAGGGGGGGCTGGACACCGGGGAGCTGTTTTTT,CASSLEGGLDTGELFF
TRBJ1-6,NA,once,TRBV27,TGTGCCAGTTCAAGGGAGGGTGATTCACCCCTCCACTTT,CASSREGDSPLHF
TRBJ2-7,TRBD1,NA,TRBV14,TGTGCCAGCAGCCAACTACAGGGGTTTTACGAGCAGTACTTC,CASSQLQGFYEQYF
TRBJ1-2,NA,NA,TRBV6-5,TGTGCCAGCAGTTACCGGCAGAGAGATGGCTACACCTTC,CASSYRQRDGYTF
TRBJ1-3,NA,once,TRBV10-2,TGCGCCAGCAGTGCCCTTGGTCTGGGCTCTGGAAACACCATATATTTT,CASSALGLGSGNTIYF
TRBJ2-5,NA,NA,TRBV6-1,TGTGCCAGCATTAGGGGAGGAGGAGAGACCCAGTACTTC,CASIRGGGETQYF
TRBJ2-7,NA,NA,TRBV5-6,TGTGCCAGCAGTACCGGGACGAGCTCCTACGAGCAGTACTTC,CASSTGTSSYEQYF
TRBJ1-1,NA,few,TRBV14,TGTGCCAGCAGCCAAAATGGACAGACCTCGAACACTGAAGCTTTCTTT,CASSQNGQTSNTEAFF
TRBJ1-2,NA,NA,TRBV7-9,TGTGCCAGCAGCCGCCCGGGTAAAGGGGGCTACACCTTC,CASSRPGKGGYTF
TRBJ2-2,TRBD1,NA,TRBV10-1,TGCGCCAGCAGTGCTGGGACAGCCAATACCGGGGAGCTGTTTTTT,CASSAGTANTGELFF
TRBJ2-5,NA,NA,TRBV7-9,TGTGCCAGCAGCTTAGCGTCAGGGGGGAAAGAGACCCAGTACTTC,CASSLASGGKETQYF
TRBJ2-7,TRBD2,NA,TRBV5-1,TGCGCCAGCAGATCACGACTAGCGGGAGAGACTCCGCAGTACTTC,CASRSRLAGETPQYF
TRBJ1-6,NA,NA,TRBV6-5,TGTGCCAGCAGAATATCTCAGATTTCACCCCTCCACTTT,CASRISQISPLHF
TRBJ2-1,TRBD1,NA,TRBV4-1,TGCGCCAGCAGCCAAGGGGACAGGGCCAATGAGCAGTTCTTC,CASSQGDRANEQFF
TRBJ1-4,NA,NA,TRBV2,TGTGCCAGCAGTGTAAAGGGGGTAAATGAAAAACTGTTTTTT,CASSVKGVNEKLFF
TRBJ2-3,NA,NA,TRBV6-1,TGTGCCAGCAGTTATAGTCTACCTACGCAGTATTTT,CASSYSLPTQYF
TRBJ2-1,TRBD2,once,TRBV9,TGTGCCAGCAGCGAGGGCCGGGAGGGAGGCTCCTACAATGAGCAGTTCTTC,CASSEGREGGSYNEQFF
TRBJ1-2,TRBD1,NA,TRBV4-3,TGCGCCAGCAGCCGAGTACGACAGGGTGACTATGGCTACACCTTC,CASSRVRQGDYGYTF